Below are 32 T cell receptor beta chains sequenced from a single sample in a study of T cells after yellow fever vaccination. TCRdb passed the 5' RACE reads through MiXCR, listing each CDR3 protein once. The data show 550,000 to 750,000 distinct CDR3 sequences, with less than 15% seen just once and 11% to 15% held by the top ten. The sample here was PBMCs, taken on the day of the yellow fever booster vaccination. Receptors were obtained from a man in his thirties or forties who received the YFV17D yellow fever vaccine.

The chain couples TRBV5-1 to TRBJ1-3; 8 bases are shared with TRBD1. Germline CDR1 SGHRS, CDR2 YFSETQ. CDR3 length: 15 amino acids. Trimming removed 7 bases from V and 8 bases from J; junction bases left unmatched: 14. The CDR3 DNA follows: TGCGCCAGCCGCCTCGAGGGGCAGGGGGCTGACACCATATATTTT. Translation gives CASRLEGQGADTIYF.

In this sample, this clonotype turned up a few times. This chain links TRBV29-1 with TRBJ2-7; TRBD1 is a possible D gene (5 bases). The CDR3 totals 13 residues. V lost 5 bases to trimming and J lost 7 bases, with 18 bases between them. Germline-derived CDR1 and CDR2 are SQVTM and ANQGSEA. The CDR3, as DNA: TGCAGCGTTTCGCGCAGGGCGGATGTTGAGCAGTACTTC. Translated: CSVSRRADVEQYF.

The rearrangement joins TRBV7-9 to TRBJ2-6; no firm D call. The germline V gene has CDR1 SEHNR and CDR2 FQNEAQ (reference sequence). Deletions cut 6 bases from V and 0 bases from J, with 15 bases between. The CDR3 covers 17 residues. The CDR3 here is CASRPTRLSSGANVLTF. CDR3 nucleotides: TGTGCCAGCAGACCTACCCGGTTAAGCTCTGGGGCCAACGTCCTGACTTTC.

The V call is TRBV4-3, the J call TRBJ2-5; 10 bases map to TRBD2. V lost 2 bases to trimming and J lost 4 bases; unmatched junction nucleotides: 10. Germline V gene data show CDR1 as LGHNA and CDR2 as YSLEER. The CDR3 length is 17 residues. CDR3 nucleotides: TGCGCCAGCAGCCAAAGGGTAGCGGGGACTAGCGCAGAGACCCAGTACTTC. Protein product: CASSQRVAGTSAETQYF.

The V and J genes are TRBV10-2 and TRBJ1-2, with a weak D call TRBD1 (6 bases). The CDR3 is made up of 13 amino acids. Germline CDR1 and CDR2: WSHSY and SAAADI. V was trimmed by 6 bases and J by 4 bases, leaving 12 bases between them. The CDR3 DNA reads TGCGCCAGCAGCCGCGACAGGCTCTATGGCTACACCTTC. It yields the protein CASSRDRLYGYTF.

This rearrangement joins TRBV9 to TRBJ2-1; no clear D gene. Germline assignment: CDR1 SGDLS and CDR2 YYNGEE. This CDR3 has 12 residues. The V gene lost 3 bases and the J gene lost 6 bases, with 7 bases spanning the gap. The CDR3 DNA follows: TGTGCCAGCAGCGCCCGGCGCAATGAGCAGTTCTTC. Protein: CASSARRNEQFF.

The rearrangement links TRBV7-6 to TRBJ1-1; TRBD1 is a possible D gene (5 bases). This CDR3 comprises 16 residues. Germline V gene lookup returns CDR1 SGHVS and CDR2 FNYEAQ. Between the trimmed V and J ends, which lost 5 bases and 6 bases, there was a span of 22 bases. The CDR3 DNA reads TGTGCCAGCAGCCCAACCTCCGGGGCAGGTTCCCCTGAAGCTTTCTTT. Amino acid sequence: CASSPTSGAGSPEAFF.

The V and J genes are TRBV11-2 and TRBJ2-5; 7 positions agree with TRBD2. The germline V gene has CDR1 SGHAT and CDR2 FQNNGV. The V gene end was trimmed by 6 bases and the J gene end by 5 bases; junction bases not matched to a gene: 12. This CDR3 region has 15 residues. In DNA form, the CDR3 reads TGTGCCAGCAGACCTCTCGGGGGGATCGGGGAGACCCAGTACTTC. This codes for CASRPLGGIGETQYF.

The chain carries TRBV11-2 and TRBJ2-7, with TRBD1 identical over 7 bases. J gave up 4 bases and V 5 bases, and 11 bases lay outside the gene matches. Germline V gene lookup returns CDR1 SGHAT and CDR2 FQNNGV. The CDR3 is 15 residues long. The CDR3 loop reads CASSHGYRGMYEQYF. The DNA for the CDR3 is TGTGCCAGCAGCCATGGTTACAGGGGAATGTACGAGCAGTACTTC.

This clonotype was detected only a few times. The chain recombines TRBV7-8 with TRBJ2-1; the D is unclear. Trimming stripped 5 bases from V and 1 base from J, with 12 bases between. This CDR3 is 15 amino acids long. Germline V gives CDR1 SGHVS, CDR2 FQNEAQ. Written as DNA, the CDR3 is TGTGCCAGCAGCGCCTACGGTCTATCCTACAATGAGCAGTTCTTC. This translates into CASSAYGLSYNEQFF.

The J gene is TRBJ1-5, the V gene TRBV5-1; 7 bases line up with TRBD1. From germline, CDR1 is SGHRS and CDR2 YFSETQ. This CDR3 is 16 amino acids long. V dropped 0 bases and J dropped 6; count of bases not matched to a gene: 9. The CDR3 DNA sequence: TGCGCCAGCAGCTTGGAGGCCAGGGGGTTAGGTCAGCCCCAGCATTTT. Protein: CASSLEARGLGQPQHF. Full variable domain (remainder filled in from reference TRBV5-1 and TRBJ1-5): KAGVTQTPRYLIKTRGQQVTLSCSPISGHRSVSWYQQTPGQGLQFLFEYFSETQRNKGNFPGRFSGRQFSNSRSEMNVSTLELGDSALYLCASSLEARGLGQPQHFGDGTRLSIL.

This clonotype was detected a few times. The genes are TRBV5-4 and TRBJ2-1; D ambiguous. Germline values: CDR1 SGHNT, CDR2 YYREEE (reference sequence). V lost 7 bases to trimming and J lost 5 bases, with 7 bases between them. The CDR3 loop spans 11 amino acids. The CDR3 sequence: CASFLNNEQFF. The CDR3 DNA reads TGTGCCAGCTTCCTCAACAATGAGCAGTTCTTC.

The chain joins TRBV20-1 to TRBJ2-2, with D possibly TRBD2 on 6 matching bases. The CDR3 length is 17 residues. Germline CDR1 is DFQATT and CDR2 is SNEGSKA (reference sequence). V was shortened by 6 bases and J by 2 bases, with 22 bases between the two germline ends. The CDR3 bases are TGCAGTGCGAAGTCCGTGGAGGGAGCGCCCAACACCGGGGAGCTGTTTTTT. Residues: CSAKSVEGAPNTGELFF.

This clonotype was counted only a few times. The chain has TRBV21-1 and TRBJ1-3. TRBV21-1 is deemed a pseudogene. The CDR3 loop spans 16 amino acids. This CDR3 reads CASSKAPHHSGNTIYF. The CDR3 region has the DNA TGTGCCAGCAGCAAAGCCCCACATCACTCTGGAAACACCATATATTTT.

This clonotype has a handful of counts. The CDR3 protein is CASRKREARPYNEQFF. The CDR3 nucleotides read TGTGCCAGCAGGAAGCGGGAGGCCCGCCCTTACAATGAGCAGTTCTTC. The rearrangement uses TRBV6-2 or TRBV6-3 and TRBJ2-1, with 9 positions matching TRBD2. CDR1 is MNHEY, CDR2 SVGEGT, per germline. The CDR3 totals 16 residues. With 6 bases clipped from V and 4 bases from J, the junction kept 10 bases outside the gene matches.

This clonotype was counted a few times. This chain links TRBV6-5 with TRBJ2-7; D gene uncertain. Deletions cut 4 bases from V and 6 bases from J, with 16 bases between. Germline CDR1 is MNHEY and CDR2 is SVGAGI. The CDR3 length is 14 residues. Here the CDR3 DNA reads TGTGCCAGCAGTTTCGCCAGACTTGCCGTCGAGCAGTACTTC. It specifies CASSFARLAVEQYF.

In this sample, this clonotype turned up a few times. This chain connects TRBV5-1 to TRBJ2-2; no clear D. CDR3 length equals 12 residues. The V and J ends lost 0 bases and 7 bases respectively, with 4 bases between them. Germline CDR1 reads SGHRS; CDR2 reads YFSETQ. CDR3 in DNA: TGCGCCAGCAGCTTGGATATCGGGGAGCTGTTTTTT. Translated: CASSLDIGELFF.

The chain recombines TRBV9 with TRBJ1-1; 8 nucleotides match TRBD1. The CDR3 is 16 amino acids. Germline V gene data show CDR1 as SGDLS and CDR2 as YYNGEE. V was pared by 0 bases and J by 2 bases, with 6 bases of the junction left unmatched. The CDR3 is CASSVGAGGANTEAFF. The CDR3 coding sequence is TGTGCCAGCAGCGTAGGGGCAGGGGGCGCCAACACTGAAGCTTTCTTT.

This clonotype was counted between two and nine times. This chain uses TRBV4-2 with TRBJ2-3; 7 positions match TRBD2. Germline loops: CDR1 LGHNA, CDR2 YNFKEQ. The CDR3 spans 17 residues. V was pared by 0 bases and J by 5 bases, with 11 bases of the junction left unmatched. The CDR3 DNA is TGTGCCAGCAGCCAAGATCCCCCTAGCGGAGGGAGAGATACGCAGTATTTT. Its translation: CASSQDPPSGGRDTQYF.

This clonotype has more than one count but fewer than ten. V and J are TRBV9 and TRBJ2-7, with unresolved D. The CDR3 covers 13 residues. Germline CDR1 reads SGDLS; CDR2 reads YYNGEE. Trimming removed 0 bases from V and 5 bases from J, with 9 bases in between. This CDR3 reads CASSVAGNHEQYF. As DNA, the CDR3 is TGTGCCAGCAGCGTAGCGGGCAACCACGAGCAGTACTTC.

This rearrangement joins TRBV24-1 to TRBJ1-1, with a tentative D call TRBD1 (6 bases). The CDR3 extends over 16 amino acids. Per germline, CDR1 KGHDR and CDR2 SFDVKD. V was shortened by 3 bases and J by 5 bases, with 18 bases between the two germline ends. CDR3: CATSDATGRGATEAFF. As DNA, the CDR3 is TGTGCCACCAGTGATGCGACGGGTCGGGGGGCAACTGAAGCTTTCTTT.

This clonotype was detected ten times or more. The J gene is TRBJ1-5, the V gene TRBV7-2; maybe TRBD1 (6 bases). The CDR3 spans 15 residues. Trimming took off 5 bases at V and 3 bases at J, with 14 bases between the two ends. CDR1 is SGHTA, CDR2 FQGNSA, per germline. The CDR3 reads CASSAQGSVNQPQHF. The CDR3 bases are TGTGCCAGCAGCGCGCAGGGGAGTGTCAATCAGCCCCAGCATTTT.

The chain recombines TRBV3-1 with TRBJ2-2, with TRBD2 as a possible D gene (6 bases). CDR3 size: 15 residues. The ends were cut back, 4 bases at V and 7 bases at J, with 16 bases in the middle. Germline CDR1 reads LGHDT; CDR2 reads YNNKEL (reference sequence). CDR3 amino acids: CASSRGLASGGELFF. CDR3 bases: TGTGCCAGCAGCCGGGGACTTGCTTCAGGCGGGGAGCTGTTTTTT.

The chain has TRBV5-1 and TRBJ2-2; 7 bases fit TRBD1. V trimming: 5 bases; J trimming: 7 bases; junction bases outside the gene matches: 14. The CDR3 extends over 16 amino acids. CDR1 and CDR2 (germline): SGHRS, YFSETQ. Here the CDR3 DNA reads TGCGCCAGCAGTCCGGGACAGTGGGCGAAAATCGGGGAGCTGTTTTTT. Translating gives CASSPGQWAKIGELFF.

CDR3 sequence: CASSVLAGGYEQYF. The CDR3 DNA sequence: TGTGCCAGCAGCGTCCTTGCGGGAGGGTACGAGCAGTACTTC. The rearrangement links TRBV9 to TRBJ2-7; 9 bases agree with TRBD2. This CDR3 contains 14 residues. Germline V CDR1 and CDR2: SGDLS, YYNGEE. V trimming: 2 bases; J trimming: 4 bases; junction bases outside the gene matches: 4.

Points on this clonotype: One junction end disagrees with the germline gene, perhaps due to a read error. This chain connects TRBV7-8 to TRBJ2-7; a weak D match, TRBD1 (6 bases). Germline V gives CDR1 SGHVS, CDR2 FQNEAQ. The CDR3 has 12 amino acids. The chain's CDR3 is CAISVSTGEQYF. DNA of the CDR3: TGTGCCATCAGCGTTTCGACAGGCGAGCAGTACTTC.

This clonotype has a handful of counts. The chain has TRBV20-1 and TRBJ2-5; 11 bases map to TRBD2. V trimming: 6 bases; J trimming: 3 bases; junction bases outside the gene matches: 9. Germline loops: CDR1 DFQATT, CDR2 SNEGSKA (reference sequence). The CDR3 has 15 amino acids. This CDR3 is CSAPPGTSGEETQYF. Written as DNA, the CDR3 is TGCAGTGCCCCACCCGGGACTAGCGGAGAAGAGACCCAGTACTTC.

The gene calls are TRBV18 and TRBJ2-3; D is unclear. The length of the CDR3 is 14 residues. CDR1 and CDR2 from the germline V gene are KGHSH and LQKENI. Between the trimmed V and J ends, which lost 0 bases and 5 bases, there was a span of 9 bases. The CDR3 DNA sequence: TGTGCCAGCTCACCACCACAGACCAAAGATACGCAGTATTTT. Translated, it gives CASSPPQTKDTQYF. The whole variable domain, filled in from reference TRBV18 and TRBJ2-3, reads NAGVMQNPRHLVRRRGQEARLRCSPMKGHSHVYWYRQLPEEGLKFMVYLQKENIIDESGMPKERFSAEFPKEGPSILRIQQVVRGDSAAYFCASSPPQTKDTQYFGPGTRLTVL.

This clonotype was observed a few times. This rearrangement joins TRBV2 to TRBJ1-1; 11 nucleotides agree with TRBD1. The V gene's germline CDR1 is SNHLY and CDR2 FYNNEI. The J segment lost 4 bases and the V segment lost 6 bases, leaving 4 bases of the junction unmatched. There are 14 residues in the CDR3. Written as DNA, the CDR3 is TGTGCCAGCAGAGGCGGGACAGGGGGCACTGAAGCTTTCTTT. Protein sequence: CASRGGTGGTEAFF.

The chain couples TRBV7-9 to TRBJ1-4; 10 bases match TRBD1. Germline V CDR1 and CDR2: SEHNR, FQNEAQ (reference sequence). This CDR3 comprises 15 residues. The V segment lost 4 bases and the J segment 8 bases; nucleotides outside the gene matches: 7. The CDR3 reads CASSSDRGRGEKLFF. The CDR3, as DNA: TGTGCCAGCAGCTCCGACAGGGGGCGAGGCGAAAAACTGTTTTTT. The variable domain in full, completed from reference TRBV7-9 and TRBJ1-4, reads DTGVSQNPRHKITKRGQNVTFRCDPISEHNRLYWYRQTLGQGPEFLTYFQNEAQLEKSRLLSDRFSAERPKGSFSTLEIQRTEQGDSAMYLCASSSDRGRGEKLFFGSGTQLSVL.

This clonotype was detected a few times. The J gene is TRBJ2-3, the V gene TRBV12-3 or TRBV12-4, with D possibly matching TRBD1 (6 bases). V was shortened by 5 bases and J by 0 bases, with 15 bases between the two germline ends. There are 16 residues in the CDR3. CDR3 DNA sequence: TGTGCCAGCAGTACCCTCACTAGGGGGAGCACAGATACGCAGTATTTT. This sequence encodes CASSTLTRGSTDTQYF.

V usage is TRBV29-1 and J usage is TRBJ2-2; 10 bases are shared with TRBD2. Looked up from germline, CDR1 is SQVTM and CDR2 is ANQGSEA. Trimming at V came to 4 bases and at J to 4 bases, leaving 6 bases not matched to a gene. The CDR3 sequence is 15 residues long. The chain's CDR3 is CSVAGVAGGTGELFF. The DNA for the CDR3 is TGCAGCGTTGCGGGGGTAGCGGGAGGCACCGGGGAGCTGTTTTTT.